The 27 T cell receptor beta chains given below trace back to one sample, sequenced in a study of cytomegalovirus exposure and HLA in healthy donors. PCR was performed using 60 Vbeta and 13 Jbeta primers. Only in-frame clones appear in the TCRdb table, and some are missing; sequencing was by immunoSEQ multiplex PCR. The sample carries fewer than 100,000 clones, roughly 76% recorded once. Source material: PBMCs. The receptors originated from a female donor in good health and CMV-seronegative.

The V call is TRBV7-8, the J call TRBJ1-5; 8 nucleotides agree with TRBD1. V dropped 3 bases and J dropped 4; count of bases not matched to a gene: 14. Germline V CDR1 and CDR2: SGHVS, FQNEAQ. There are 18 residues in the CDR3. The CDR3 protein is CASSFDGQGAIGNQPQHF. The CDR3 region has the DNA TGTGCCAGCAGCTTCGATGGCCAGGGGGCCATAGGGAATCAGCCCCAGCATTTT.

This sequence joins TRBV2 and TRBJ1-4, with 7 bases identical to TRBD1. V lost 6 bases, J lost 3 bases, and 1 base stayed unmatched. This CDR3 contains 13 residues. Germline loops: CDR1 SNHLY, CDR2 FYNNEI. Here the CDR3 DNA reads TGTGCCAGCAGGGGACAGCCTAATGAAAAACTGTTTTTT. This sequence encodes CASRGQPNEKLFF. Combining the CDR3 with reference TRBV2 and TRBJ1-4 gives the whole variable domain EPEVTQTPSHQVTQMGQEVILRCVPISNHLYFYWYRQILGQKVEFLVSFYNNEISEKSEIFDDQFSVERPDGSNFTLKIRSTKLEDSAMYFCASRGQPNEKLFFGSGTQLSVL.

With regard to this clone: Other DNA sequences in this sample translate to the same CDR3. The chain links TRBV10-3 to TRBJ1-6, with D possibly matching TRBD1 (5 bases). Trimming pared 4 bases from V and 8 bases from J, leaving 12 bases between. CDR1 and CDR2 (germline): ENHRY, SYGVKD. The CDR3 totals 14 residues. The CDR3 DNA reads as TGTGCCATCAGTGCATACCCCAGGGATTCACCCCTCCACTTT. Amino acids: CAISAYPRDSPLHF.

The CDR3 bases are TGTGCCATCAGTGACCGGGGGGACAATGAGCAGTTCTTC. Its protein is CAISDRGDNEQFF. The rearrangement joins TRBV10-3 to TRBJ2-1, with 7 bases lining up with TRBD2. Germline V gene data show CDR1 as ENHRY and CDR2 as SYGVKD. V dropped 3 bases and J dropped 5; count of bases not matched to a gene: 1. CDR3 length: 13 amino acids.

V and J are TRBV11-2 and TRBJ2-5; no reliable D call. This CDR3 has 14 residues. Germline lookup yields CDR1 SGHAT and CDR2 FQNNGV. Deletions cut 2 bases from V and 1 base from J, with 8 bases between. CDR3 DNA: TGTGCCAGCAGCTTAATAGTTAGCCAAGAGACCCAGTACTTC. The encoded protein is CASSLIVSQETQYF.

The V call is TRBV2, the J call TRBJ2-2; D possibly corresponds to TRBD1 (6 bases). With 7 bases removed from V and 1 base from J, the gap between germline ends came to 10 bases. The CDR3 runs to 14 residues. Germline CDR1 is SNHLY and CDR2 is FYNNEI. The CDR3 DNA reads TGTGCCAGCAAGCCGACAGGGAACACCGGGGAGCTGTTTTTT. Its protein is CASKPTGNTGELFF.

This chain links TRBV7-6 with TRBJ1-1, with D uncertain. Trimming cost V 5 bases and J 1 base, with 5 bases left between them. The CDR3 loop spans 12 amino acids. CDR1 and CDR2 from the germline V gene are SGHVS and FNYEAQ. The chain's CDR3 is CASSPWNTEAFF. For the CDR3, the DNA is TGTGCCAGCAGCCCCTGGAACACTGAAGCTTTCTTT.

The rearrangement links TRBV7-8 to TRBJ1-1; D might be TRBD1 (6 bases). The germline CDR1 and CDR2 sequences are SGHVS and FQNEAQ. The CDR3 has 18 amino acids. Trimming shortened V by 2 bases and J by 4 bases, and 23 bases separated the two germline ends. The CDR3 DNA follows: TGTGCCAGCAGCTTACACAGGGTGGGGGTGGGTAGAAGCACTGAAGCTTTCTTT. The encoded protein is CASSLHRVGVGRSTEAFF.

J is TRBJ2-7 and V is TRBV7-2; 7 bases align to TRBD2. There are 15 residues in the CDR3. Unmatched junction bases numbered 10, after V lost 5 bases and J lost 3 bases. CDR1 SGHTA and CDR2 FQGNSA come from the germline V gene. The CDR3 spells CASSASSGGSYEQYF. DNA for the CDR3: TGTGCCAGCAGCGCCTCTAGCGGAGGAAGCTACGAGCAGTACTTC. Variable domain in full (rest from reference TRBV7-2 and TRBJ2-7): GAGVSQSPSNKVTEKGKDVELRCDPISGHTALYWYRQSLGQGLEFLIYFQGNSAPDKSGLPSDRFSAERTGGSVSTLTIQRTQQEDSAVYLCASSASSGGSYEQYFGPGTRLTVT.

The chain links TRBV27 to TRBJ2-3; D is unclear. Germline assignment: CDR1 MNHEY and CDR2 SMNVEV (reference sequence). With 2 bases removed from V and 5 bases from J, the gap between germline ends came to 17 bases. This CDR3 comprises 16 residues. CDR3 coding DNA: TGTGCCAGCAGTTTAATAGTGTCCTCGATGGTAGATACGCAGTATTTT. Residues: CASSLIVSSMVDTQYF.

The V and J genes are TRBV6-1 and TRBJ1-2; TRBD1 aligns across 7 bases. The trim removed 2 bases at V and 4 bases at J, leaving 7 bases unmatched. The CDR3 contains 15 residues. Germline loops: CDR1 MNHNS, CDR2 SASEGT. For the CDR3, the DNA is TGTGCCAGCAGTGAATACAGGGGCTATGGCTATGGCTACACCTTC. Encoded protein: CASSEYRGYGYGYTF.

CDR3 residues: CAWTLAGGPADTQYF. CDR3 bases: TGTGCCTGGACTCTAGCGGGGGGGCCGGCAGATACGCAGTATTTT. The chain has TRBV30 and TRBJ2-3; 12 bases align to TRBD2. Unmatched junction bases numbered 6, after V lost 4 bases and J lost 4 bases. CDR1 is GTSNPN and CDR2 is SVGIG in the germline V gene (reference sequence). CDR3 length: 15 residues. Looking up the rest from reference TRBV30 and TRBJ2-3 gives the full variable domain: SQTIHQWPATLVQPVGSPLSLECTVEGTSNPNLYWYRQAAGRGLQLLFYSVGIGQISSEVPQNLSASRPQDRQFILSSKKLLLSDSGFYLCAWTLAGGPADTQYFGPGTRLTVL.

This sequence joins TRBV21-1 and TRBJ2-1; the table calls TRBD2, which could not be checked here. TRBV21-1 is annotated as a pseudogene. This CDR3 contains 14 residues. CDR3 DNA: TGTGCCAGCAGCATGCGGGGGCCCTACAATGAGCAGTTCTTC. It yields the protein CASSMRGPYNEQFF.

The chain carries TRBV11-2 and TRBJ1-4; 9 nucleotides align to TRBD1. The CDR3 has 16 residues. V shed 2 bases and J 5 bases; nucleotides not matched to a gene: 6. Germline V gene data show CDR1 as SGHAT and CDR2 as FQNNGV. CDR3 DNA: TGTGCCAGCAGCTTAATAGTGGACAGGGGAAATGAAAAACTGTTTTTT. Translated, it gives CASSLIVDRGNEKLFF. The full variable domain, rest sourced from reference TRBV11-2 and TRBJ1-4, is EAGVAQSPRYKIIEKRQSVAFWCNPISGHATLYWYQQILGQGPKLLIQFQNNGVVDDSQLPKDRFSAERLKGVDSTLKIQPAKLEDSAVYLCASSLIVDRGNEKLFFGSGTQLSVL.

This chain joins TRBV7-6 and TRBJ2-5, with 13 bases fitting TRBD2. This CDR3 contains 16 residues. V dropped 4 bases and J dropped 4; count of bases not matched to a gene: 6. Germline V gives CDR1 SGHVS, CDR2 FNYEAQ. For the CDR3, the DNA is TGTGCCAGCAGCTATAGACTAGCGGGAGGACGAGAGACCCAGTACTTC. Its translation: CASSYRLAGGRETQYF.

The rearrangement uses TRBV6-1 and TRBJ2-2; D may be TRBD1 (6 bases). Trimming pared 6 bases from V and 5 bases from J, leaving 10 bases between. This CDR3 spans 13 amino acids. Germline V CDR1 and CDR2: MNHNS, SASEGT. DNA for the CDR3: TGTGCCAGCAGGAGACAGGTTACCGGGGAGCTGTTTTTT. This codes for CASRRQVTGELFF.

Here the CDR3 DNA reads TGCGCCAGCAGCTTTAGAGTCACAGATACGCAGTATTTT. Amino acids: CASSFRVTDTQYF. This chain links TRBV4-1 with TRBJ2-3, with D unresolved. V lost 5 bases, J lost 2 bases, and 8 bases lay in between. Germline lookup yields CDR1 MGHRA and CDR2 YSYEKL. The CDR3 is made up of 13 amino acids.

This clone has ten or more counts. V and J are TRBV7-3 and TRBJ1-1, with D unresolved. The CDR3 totals 13 residues. Germline values: CDR1 SGHTA, CDR2 FQGTGA. V was cut by 3 bases and J by 0 bases, with 5 bases left in between. This CDR3 reads CASSFLMNTEAFF. The CDR3 DNA reads as TGTGCCAGCAGCTTTTTAATGAACACTGAAGCTTTCTTT.

This clone has only a few counts. The chain uses TRBV10-1 and TRBJ1-2; 8 positions match TRBD1. Trimming at V came to 3 bases and at J to 0 bases, leaving 12 bases not matched to a gene. Germline CDR1 reads WNHNN; CDR2 reads SYGVQD (reference sequence). The CDR3 has 18 residues. CDR3 sequence: CASSDPQGEWEANYGYTF. The CDR3, as DNA: TGCGCCAGCAGTGATCCACAGGGGGAGTGGGAAGCTAACTATGGCTACACCTTC.

The chain combines TRBV7-9 with TRBJ2-5, with 8 bases matching TRBD2. CDR3 length equals 13 residues. Germline CDR1 and CDR2: SEHNR and FQNEAQ (reference sequence). V gave up 5 bases and J gave up 3 bases; unmatched junction bases: 2. Written as DNA, the CDR3 is TGTGCCAGCAGCCGAGCGGGAGAAGAGACCCAGTACTTC. It translates to CASSRAGEETQYF. The complete variable domain, with remaining parts taken from reference TRBV7-9 and TRBJ2-5, reads DTGVSQNPRHKITKRGQNVTFRCDPISEHNRLYWYRQTLGQGPEFLTYFQNEAQLEKSRLLSDRFSAERPKGSFSTLEIQRTEQGDSAMYLCASSRAGEETQYFGPGTRLLVL.

V is TRBV27 and J is TRBJ1-2, with 9 bases identical to TRBD1. Germline CDR1 reads MNHEY; CDR2 reads SMNVEV (reference sequence). This CDR3 region has 15 residues. V lost 1 base to trimming and J lost 8 bases; unmatched junction nucleotides: 8. The CDR3 nucleotides are TGTGCCAGCAGTTTATTGACAGGGGGTCTCGAAGGCTACACCTTC. As protein: CASSLLTGGLEGYTF.

The rearrangement links TRBV10-3 to TRBJ2-7; 8 bases fit TRBD2. The germline CDR1 and CDR2 sequences are ENHRY and SYGVKD. The V gene end was trimmed by 2 bases and the J gene end by 2 bases; junction bases not matched to a gene: 5. The CDR3 is 15 amino acids. The CDR3 DNA sequence: TGTGCCATCAGTGAGGGTAGCGGGGTAACCTACGAGCAGTACTTC. Protein product: CAISEGSGVTYEQYF.

The chain is built from TRBV11-2 and TRBJ1-1; D unresolved. The CDR3 is 14 amino acids. Trimming took 1 base from V and 1 from J, leaving 7 bases between them. Germline CDR1 and CDR2: SGHAT and FQNNGV. CDR3 residues: CASSLVPGNTEAFF. The CDR3 DNA follows: TGTGCCAGCAGCTTAGTCCCAGGGAACACTGAAGCTTTCTTT.

The V call is TRBV7-3, the J call TRBJ2-3, with TRBD2 identical over 11 bases. The CDR3 has 16 residues. Trimming removed 2 bases from V and 5 bases from J; junction bases left unmatched: 6. Per the germline V gene, CDR1 is SGHTA and CDR2 is FQGTGA. CDR3 loop: CASSLDSGRAGDTQYF. The CDR3 DNA reads as TGTGCCAGCAGCTTAGATAGCGGGAGGGCCGGAGATACGCAGTATTTT.

Points on this clone: The germline gene is not matched at one end of the junction; a read error may be the cause. V is TRBV5-1 and J is TRBJ2-7; the match to TRBD2 covers 11 bases. The CDR3 covers 15 residues. Germline assignment: CDR1 SGHRS and CDR2 YFSETQ. CDR3 residues: CASSLGLAASYEQYF. CDR3 nucleotide sequence: TGCGCCAGCAGTTTGGGACTAGCGGCCTCCTACGAGCAGTACTTC. Full variable domain (outside the CDR3, taken from reference TRBV5-1 and TRBJ2-7): KAGVTQTPRYLIKTRGQQVTLSCSPISGHRSVSWYQQTPGQGLQFLFEYFSETQRNKGNFPGRFSGRQFSNSRSEMNVSTLELGDSALYLCASSLGLAASYEQYFGPGTRLTVT.

This sequence joins TRBV5-1 and TRBJ2-3, with D unresolved. This CDR3 region has 14 residues. CDR1 and CDR2 from the germline V gene are SGHRS and YFSETQ. V was clipped by 0 bases and J by 2 bases, with 7 bases between them. In DNA form, the CDR3 reads TGCGCCAGCAGCTTGGTGCAGTCCACAGATACGCAGTATTTT. Translating gives CASSLVQSTDTQYF.

A remark on this clone: The junction does not match germline at one end; this may be a read error. This chain connects TRBV7-7 to TRBJ2-5, with a tentative D call TRBD1 (6 bases). The CDR3 is 14 amino acids. CDR1 SSHAT and CDR2 FNYEAQ come from the germline V gene (reference sequence). The CDR3, as DNA: TGTGCTAGCAGCTTAGAACAGGGTGGGAAGACCCAGTACTTC. Amino acid sequence: CASSLEQGGKTQYF. The full variable domain, with the rest looked up from reference TRBV7-7 and TRBJ2-5, is GAGVSQSPRYKVTKRGQDVTLRCDPISSHATLYWYQQALGQGPEFLTYFNYEAQPDKSGLPSDRFSAERPEGSISTLTIQRTEQRDSAMYRCASSLEQGGKTQYFGPGTRLLVL.